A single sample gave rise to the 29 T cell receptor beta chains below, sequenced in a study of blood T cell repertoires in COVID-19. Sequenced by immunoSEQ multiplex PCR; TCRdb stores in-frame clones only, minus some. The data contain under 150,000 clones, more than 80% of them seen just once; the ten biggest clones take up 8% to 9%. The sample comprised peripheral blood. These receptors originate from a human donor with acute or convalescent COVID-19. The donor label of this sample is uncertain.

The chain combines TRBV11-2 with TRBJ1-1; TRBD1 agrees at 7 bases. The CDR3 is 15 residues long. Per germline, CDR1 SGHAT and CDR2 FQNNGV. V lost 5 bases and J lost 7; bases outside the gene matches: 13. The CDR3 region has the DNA TGTGCCAGCAGCCTATCTACAGGGGCCAGCGGTGAAGCTTTCTTT. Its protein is CASSLSTGASGEAFF.

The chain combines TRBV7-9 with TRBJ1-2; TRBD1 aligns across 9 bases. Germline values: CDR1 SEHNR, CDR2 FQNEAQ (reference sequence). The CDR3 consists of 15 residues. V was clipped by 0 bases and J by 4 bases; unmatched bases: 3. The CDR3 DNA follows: TGTGCCAGCAGCTTAGCGGGACAGGGCTCCTATGGCTACACCTTC. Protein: CASSLAGQGSYGYTF.

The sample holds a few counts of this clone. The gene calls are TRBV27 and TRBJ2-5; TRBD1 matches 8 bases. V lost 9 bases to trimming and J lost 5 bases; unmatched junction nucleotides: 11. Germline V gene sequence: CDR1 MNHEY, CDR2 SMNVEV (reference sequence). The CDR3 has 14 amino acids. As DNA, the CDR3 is TGTGCCAGTAAAGAGTCAGGGGGCGGGGAGACCCAGTACTTC. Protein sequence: CASKESGGGETQYF.

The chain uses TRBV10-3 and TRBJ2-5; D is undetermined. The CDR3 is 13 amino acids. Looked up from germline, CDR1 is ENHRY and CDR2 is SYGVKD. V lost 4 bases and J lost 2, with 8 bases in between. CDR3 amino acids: CAISVTGQETQYF. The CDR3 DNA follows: TGTGCCATCAGTGTCACCGGTCAAGAGACCCAGTACTTC.

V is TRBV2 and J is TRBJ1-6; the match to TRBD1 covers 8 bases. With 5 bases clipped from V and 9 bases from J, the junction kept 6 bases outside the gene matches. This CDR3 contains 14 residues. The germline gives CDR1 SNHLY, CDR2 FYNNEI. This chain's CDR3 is CASSPDRGGSPLHF. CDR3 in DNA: TGTGCCAGCAGTCCCGACAGGGGCGGTTCACCCCTCCACTTT.

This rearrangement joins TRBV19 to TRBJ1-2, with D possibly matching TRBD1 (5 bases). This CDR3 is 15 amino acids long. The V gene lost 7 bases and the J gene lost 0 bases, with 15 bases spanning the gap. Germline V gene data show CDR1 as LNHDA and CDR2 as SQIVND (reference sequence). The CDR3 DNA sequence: TGTGCCAGTACCATCAAGGCAGGGTCTAACTATGGCTACACCTTC. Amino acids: CASTIKAGSNYGYTF.

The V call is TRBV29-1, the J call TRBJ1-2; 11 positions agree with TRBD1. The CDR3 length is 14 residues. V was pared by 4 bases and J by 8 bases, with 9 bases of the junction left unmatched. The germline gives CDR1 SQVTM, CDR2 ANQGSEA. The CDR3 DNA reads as TGCAGCGTTGCTCTCCGGACAGGGGGCGACGGCTACACCTTC. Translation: CSVALRTGGDGYTF.

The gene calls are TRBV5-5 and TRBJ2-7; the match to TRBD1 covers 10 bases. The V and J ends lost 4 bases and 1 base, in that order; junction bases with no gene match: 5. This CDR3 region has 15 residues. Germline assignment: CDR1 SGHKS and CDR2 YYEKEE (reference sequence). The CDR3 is CASSAGTGASYEQYF. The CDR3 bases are TGTGCCAGCAGCGCCGGGACAGGGGCTTCCTACGAGCAGTACTTC. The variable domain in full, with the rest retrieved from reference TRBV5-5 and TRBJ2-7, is DAGVTQSPTHLIKTRGQQVTLRCSPISGHKSVSWYQQVLGQGPQFIFQYYEKEERGRGNFPDRFSARQFPNYSSELNVNALLLGDSALYLCASSAGTGASYEQYFGPGTRLTVT.

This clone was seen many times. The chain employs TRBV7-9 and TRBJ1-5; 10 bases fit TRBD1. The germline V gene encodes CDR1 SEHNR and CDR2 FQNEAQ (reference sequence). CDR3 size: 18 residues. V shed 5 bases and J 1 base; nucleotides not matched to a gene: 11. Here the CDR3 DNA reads TGTGCCAGCAGCGTGGGACAGGGGAACACGGAAAGCAATCAGCCCCAGCATTTT. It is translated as CASSVGQGNTESNQPQHF.

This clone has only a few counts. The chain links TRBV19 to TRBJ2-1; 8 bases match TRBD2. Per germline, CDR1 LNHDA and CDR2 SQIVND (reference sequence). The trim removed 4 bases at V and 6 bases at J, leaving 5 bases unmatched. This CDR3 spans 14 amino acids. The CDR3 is CASSTGGLLNEQFF. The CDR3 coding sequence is TGTGCCAGTAGTACGGGGGGGTTACTCAATGAGCAGTTCTTC.

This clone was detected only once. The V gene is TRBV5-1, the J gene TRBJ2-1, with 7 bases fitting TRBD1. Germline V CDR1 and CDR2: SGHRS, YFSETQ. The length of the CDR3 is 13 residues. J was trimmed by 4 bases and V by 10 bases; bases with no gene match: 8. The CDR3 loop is CASGTDLYNEQFF. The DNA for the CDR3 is TGCGCCTCCGGGACAGACCTTTACAATGAGCAGTTCTTC.

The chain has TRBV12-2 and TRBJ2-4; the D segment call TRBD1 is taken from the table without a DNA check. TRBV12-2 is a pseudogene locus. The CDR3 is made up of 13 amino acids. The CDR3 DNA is TGTGCAAGTCGCAATGGACAGGGAGGCATTCAGTACTTC. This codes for CASRNGQGGIQYF.

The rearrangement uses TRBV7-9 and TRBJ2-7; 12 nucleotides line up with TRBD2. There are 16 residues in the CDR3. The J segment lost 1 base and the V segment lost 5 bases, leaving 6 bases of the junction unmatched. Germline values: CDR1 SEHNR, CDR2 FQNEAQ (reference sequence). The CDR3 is CASSRGTSGRSYEQYV. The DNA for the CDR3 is TGTGCCAGCAGCCGCGGGACTAGCGGGCGATCCTACGAGCAGTACGTC.

CDR3 sequence (DNA): TGTGCCAGTAGTAAACGAGGACAGGGAAGCAATCAGCCCCAGCATTTT. Translation: CASSKRGQGSNQPQHF. This chain joins TRBV19 and TRBJ1-5; 8 bases are a match to TRBD1. The CDR3 runs to 16 residues. Unmatched junction bases numbered 6, after V lost 4 bases and J lost 1 base. Looked up from germline, CDR1 is LNHDA and CDR2 is SQIVND (reference sequence).

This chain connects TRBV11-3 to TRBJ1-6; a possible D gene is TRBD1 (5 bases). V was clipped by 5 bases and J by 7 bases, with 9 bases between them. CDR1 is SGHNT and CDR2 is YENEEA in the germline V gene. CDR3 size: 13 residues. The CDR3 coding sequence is TGTGCCAGCAGCAGGGGAGGAAATTCACCCCTCCACTTT. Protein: CASSRGGNSPLHF.

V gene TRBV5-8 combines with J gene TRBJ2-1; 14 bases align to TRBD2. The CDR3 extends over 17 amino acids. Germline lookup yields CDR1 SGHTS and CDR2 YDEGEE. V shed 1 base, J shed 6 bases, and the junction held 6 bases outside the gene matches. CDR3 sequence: CASSLWTSGGLSNEQFF. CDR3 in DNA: TGTGCCAGCAGCTTGTGGACTAGCGGGGGGCTGTCCAATGAGCAGTTCTTC.

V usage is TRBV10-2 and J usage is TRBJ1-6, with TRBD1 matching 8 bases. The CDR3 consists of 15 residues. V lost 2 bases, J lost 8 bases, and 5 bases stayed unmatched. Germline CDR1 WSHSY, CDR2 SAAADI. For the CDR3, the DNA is TGCGCCAGCAGTGAGGGAAACAGGGGGGATTCACCCCTCCACTTT. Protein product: CASSEGNRGDSPLHF.

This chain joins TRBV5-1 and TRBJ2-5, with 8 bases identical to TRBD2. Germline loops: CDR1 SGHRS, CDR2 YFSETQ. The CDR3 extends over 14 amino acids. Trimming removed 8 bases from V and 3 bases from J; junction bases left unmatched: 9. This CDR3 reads CASNPGGGEETQYF. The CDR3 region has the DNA TGCGCCAGTAACCCCGGGGGGGGTGAAGAGACCCAGTACTTC.

CDR3 sequence: CSASLGGRINQPQHF. The CDR3 DNA is TGCAGTGCTAGTCTCGGCGGGAGGATCAATCAGCCCCAGCATTTT. The J gene is TRBJ1-5, the V gene TRBV20-1; D not resolved. This CDR3 has 15 residues. The ends were cut back, 3 bases at V and 3 bases at J, with 15 bases in the middle. Germline CDR1 is DFQATT and CDR2 is SNEGSKA (reference sequence).

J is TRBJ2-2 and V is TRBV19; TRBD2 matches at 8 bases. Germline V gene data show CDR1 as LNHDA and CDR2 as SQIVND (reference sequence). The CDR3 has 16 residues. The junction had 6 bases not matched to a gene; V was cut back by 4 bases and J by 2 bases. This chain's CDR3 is CASSTRTSLNTGELFF. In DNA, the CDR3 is TGTGCCAGTAGTACCCGGACTAGCCTTAACACCGGGGAGCTGTTTTTT. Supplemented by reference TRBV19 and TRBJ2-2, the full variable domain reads DGGITQSPKYLFRKEGQNVTLSCEQNLNHDAMYWYRQDPGQGLRLIYYSQIVNDFQKGDIAEGYSVSREKKESFPLTVTSAQKNPTAFYLCASSTRTSLNTGELFFGEGSRLTVL.

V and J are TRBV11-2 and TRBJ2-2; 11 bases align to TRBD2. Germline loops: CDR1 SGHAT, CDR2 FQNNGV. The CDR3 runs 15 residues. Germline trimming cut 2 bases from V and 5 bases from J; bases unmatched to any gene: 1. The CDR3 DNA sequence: TGTGCCAGCAGCTTACCTAGCGGGGGGACCGGGGAGCTGTTTTTT. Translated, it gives CASSLPSGGTGELFF.

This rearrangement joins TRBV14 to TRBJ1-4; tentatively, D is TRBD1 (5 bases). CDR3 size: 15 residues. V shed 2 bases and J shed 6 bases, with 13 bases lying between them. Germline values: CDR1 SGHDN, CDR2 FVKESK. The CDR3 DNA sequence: TGTGCCAGCAGCCAATCCGGAGGGGTGGATGAAAAACTGTTTTTT. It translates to CASSQSGGVDEKLFF.

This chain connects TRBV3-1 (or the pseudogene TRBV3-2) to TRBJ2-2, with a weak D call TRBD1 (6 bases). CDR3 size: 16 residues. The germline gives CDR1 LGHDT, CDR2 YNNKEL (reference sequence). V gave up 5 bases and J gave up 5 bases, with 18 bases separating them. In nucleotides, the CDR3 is TGTGCCAGCAGCAGCATTAGGACAGAGAAGACCGGGGAGCTGTTTTTT. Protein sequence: CASSSIRTEKTGELFF.

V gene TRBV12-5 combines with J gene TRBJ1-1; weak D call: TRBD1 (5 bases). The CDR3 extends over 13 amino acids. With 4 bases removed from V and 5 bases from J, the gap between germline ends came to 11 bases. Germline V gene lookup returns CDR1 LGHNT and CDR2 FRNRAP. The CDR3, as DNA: TGTGCTAGTGGTTCCCGGGGGGGGACTGAAGCTTTCTTT. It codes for CASGSRGGTEAFF.

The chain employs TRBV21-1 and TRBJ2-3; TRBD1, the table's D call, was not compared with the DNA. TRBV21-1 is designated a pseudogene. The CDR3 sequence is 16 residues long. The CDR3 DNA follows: TGTGCCAGCAGCAAAAACAGGGAACAAAGCACAGATACGCAGTATTTT. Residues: CASSKNREQSTDTQYF.

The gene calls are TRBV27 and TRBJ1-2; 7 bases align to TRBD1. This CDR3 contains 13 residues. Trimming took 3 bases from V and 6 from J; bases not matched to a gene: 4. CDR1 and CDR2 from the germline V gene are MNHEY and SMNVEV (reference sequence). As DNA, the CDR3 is TGTGCCAGCAGTTTGACAGGGTCGAATGGCTACACCTTC. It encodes CASSLTGSNGYTF.

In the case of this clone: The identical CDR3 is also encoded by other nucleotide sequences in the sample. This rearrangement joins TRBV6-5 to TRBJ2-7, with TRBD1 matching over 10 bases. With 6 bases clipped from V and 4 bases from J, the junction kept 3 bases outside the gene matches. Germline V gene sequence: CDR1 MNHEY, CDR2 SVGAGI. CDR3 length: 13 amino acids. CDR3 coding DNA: TGTGCCAGCAGAGGGGACAGGGGATACGAGCAGTACTTC. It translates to CASRGDRGYEQYF.

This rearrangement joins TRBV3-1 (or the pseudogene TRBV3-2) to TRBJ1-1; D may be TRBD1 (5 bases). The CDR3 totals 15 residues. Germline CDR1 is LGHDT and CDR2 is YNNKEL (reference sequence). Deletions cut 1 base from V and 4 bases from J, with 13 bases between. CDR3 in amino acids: CASSQGSGIGTEAFF. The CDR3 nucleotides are TGTGCCAGCAGCCAAGGTTCAGGGATCGGCACTGAAGCTTTCTTT.

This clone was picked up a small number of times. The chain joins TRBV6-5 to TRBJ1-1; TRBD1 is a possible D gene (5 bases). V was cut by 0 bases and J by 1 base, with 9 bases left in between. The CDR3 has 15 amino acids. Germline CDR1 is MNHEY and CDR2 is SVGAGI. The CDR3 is CASSYSGGGNTEAFF. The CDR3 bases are TGTGCCAGCAGTTACTCGGGCGGGGGGAACACTGAAGCTTTCTTT.